This TCR beta chain comes out of a study of identifying expanded T cells in peripheral blood. General study points: Differentially abundant clones: around 1.2 between replicates, just under 17 at approximately 13 days, 19 at four.

The table lists this clone with a count of one. What it binds is unknown. From germline, CDR1 is SGHTA and CDR2 FQGNSA. V dropped 5 bases and J dropped 5 bases, with 21 bases sitting between them. The CDR3 contains 16 residues. TCRdb keeps only in-frame clones here, not all; method: immunoSEQ multiplex PCR. The table shows about 85,000 clones, with over 75% occurring only once. Sequencing input: blood. The clonotype originates from a person aged 18 to 70 in good health. The chain has TRBV7-2 and TRBJ2-5; perhaps TRBD2 as D (6 bases). CDR3: CASSPLRDAGRETQYF. CDR3 DNA: TGTGCCAGCAGCCCCCTCCGGGACGCGGGGAGGGAGACCCAGTACTTC.